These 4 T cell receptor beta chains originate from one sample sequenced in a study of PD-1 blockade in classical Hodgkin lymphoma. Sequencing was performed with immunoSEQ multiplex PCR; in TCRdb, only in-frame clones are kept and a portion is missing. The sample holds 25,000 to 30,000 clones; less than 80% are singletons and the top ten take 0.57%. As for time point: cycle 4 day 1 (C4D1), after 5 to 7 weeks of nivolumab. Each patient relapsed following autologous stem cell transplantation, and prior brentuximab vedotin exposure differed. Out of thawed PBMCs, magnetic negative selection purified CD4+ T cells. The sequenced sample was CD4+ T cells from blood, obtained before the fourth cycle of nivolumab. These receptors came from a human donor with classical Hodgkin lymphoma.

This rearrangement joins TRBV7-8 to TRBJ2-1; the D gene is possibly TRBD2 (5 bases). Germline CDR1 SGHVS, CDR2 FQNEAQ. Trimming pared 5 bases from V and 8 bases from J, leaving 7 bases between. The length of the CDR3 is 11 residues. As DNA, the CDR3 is TGTGCCAGCAGCCCCGGGGATGAGCAGTTCTTC. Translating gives CASSPGDEQFF.

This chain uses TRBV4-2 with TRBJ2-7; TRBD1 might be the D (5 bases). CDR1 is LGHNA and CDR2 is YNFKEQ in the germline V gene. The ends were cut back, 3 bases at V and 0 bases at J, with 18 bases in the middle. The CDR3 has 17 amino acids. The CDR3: CASSQLIRGSSSYEQYF. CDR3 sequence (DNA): TGTGCCAGCAGCCAGCTGATAAGGGGCTCGAGCTCCTACGAGCAGTACTTC.

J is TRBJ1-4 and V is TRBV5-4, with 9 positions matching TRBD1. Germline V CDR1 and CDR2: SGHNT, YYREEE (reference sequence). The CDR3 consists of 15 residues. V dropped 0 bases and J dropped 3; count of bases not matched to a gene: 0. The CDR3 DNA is TGTGCCAGCAGCTTGGGACAGGGGGCTAATGAAAAACTGTTTTTT. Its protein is CASSLGQGANEKLFF.

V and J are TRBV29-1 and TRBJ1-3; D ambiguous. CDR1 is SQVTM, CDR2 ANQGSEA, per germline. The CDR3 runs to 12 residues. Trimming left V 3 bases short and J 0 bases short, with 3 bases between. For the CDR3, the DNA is TGCAGCGTTGAGTTCTCTGGAAACACCATATATTTT. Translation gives CSVEFSGNTIYF.